This section outlines one TCR beta chain sequence together with its context. The antigen is not known. The data derive from a study of blood T cells in healthy people across ages. With a J-beta primer mix and a sample-barcoded 5' primer, a second PCR ran roughly 7 to 11 cycles. Every sample gave at least 2.5 million paired-end reads containing CDR3. Via MiXCR, TCRdb re-called the 5' RACE reads, giving one row per CDR3 protein. The table has 1.5 million to 2 million distinct CDR3 sequences, 25% to 30% seen once. CDR3 length: 12 residues. The V gene's germline CDR1 is SQVTM and CDR2 ANQGSEA. Study conclusions and caveats: More naive CD4+ cells and higher diversity marked long-lived donors relative to aged donors. Correlation between TCR beta diversity and naive T cell percentage was strong.

This chain connects TRBV29-1 to TRBJ2-7, with 7 bases matching TRBD1. TRBJ2-5 explains the end of the DNA better; the J call may be wrong. This TCR came from a woman in her 30s in good health. The source material was blood. The CDR3 protein is CSIQRAGGTQYF. In DNA, the CDR3 is TGCAGCATTCAGAGGGCAGGGGGGACCCAGTACTTC.